This TCR beta chain emerged from a study of cytotoxic CD8 clonotypes in ibrutinib-treated CLL. The germline V gene encodes CDR1 MGHRA and CDR2 YSYEKL. CDR3 size: 16 residues. V was shortened by 2 bases and J by 1 base, with 13 bases between the two germline ends. The table lists this clone with a count of one. Produced via immunoSEQ multiplex PCR; TCRdb's table is partial and in-frame only. The sample yields 35,000 to 50,000 clones, roughly 70% seen once. This receptor was identified in a human donor with chronic lymphocytic leukemia. V gene TRBV4-1 combines with J gene TRBJ2-3; no reliable D call. The specimen was PBMCs, collected at disease progression, from a patient treated with ibrutinib. The CDR3 region has the DNA TGCGCCAGCAGCCAAAATACGGCCCCAGGCACAGATACGCAGTATTTT. Its protein product is CASSQNTAPGTDTQYF.